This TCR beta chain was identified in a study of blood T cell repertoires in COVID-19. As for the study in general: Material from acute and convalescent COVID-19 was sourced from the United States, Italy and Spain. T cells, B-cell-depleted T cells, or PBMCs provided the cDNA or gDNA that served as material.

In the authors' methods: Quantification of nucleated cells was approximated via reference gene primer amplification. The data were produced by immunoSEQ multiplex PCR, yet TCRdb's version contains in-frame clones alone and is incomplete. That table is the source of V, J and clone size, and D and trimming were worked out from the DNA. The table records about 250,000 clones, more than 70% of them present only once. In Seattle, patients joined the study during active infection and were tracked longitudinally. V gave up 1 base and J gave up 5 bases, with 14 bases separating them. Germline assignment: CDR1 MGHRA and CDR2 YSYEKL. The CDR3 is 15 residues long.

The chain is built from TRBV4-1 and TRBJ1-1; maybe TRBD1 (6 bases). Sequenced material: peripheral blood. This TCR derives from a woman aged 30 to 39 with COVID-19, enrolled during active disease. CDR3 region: CASSQAPGVETEAFF. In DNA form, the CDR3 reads TGCGCCAGCAGCCAAGCCCCAGGGGTAGAAACTGAAGCTTTCTTT.